This TCR beta chain is drawn from a study of T cells in localized non-small cell lung cancer. Overall study results and limits: Longer overall survival accompanied higher blood T cell density.

The protocol was immunoSEQ multiplex PCR, while the TCRdb copy is restricted to in-frame clones and leaves out a portion. The sample has 53,000 or so clones; approximately 80% are singletons. The germline V gene encodes CDR1 LNHDA and CDR2 SQIVND (reference sequence). The germline V and J ends were trimmed by 3 bases and 0 bases, with 13 bases remaining between them. The CDR3 has 16 residues. Details on this clone: The antigen is undetermined.

The input for sequencing was peripheral blood mononuclear cells, taken before any cancer treatment. The rearrangement uses TRBV19 and TRBJ2-3, with TRBD2 as a possible D gene (6 bases). This receptor was obtained from a man aged 40 to 75 with stage III lung adenocarcinoma. In DNA, the CDR3 is TGTGCCAGTAGTATGAAGGGAGGAATAAGCACAGATACGCAGTATTTT. This translates into CASSMKGGISTDTQYF.